Reported below is one TCR beta chain. How the authors handled the data: Reference gene primer amplification gave estimated nucleated cell counts. Only in-frame clones appear in the TCRdb table, and some are missing; sequencing was by immunoSEQ multiplex PCR. V, J and clone size are taken as reported in that table, and D and trimming were inferred from the DNA itself. The data contain about 34,000 clones, 90% of them singletons. The data stem from a study of blood T cell repertoires in COVID-19. Study as a whole: The samples span acute and convalescent COVID-19 from the United States, Italy and Spain. Sources were T cells, B-cell-depleted T cells, or PBMCs; the material itself was cDNA or gDNA.

The V end was cut by 5 bases, the J end by 6 bases, with 17 bases between. CDR1 is SGHTA and CDR2 is FQGNSA in the germline V gene. The CDR3 has 15 amino acids. This clonotype was obtained from an elderly man with acute or convalescent COVID-19. The V call is TRBV7-2, the J call TRBJ1-5; D is ambiguous. The sequencing sample was made of peripheral blood. DNA of the CDR3: TGTGCCAGCAGCGGACGGGGTATTACCGGTCAGCCCCAGCATTTT. Translation: CASSGRGITGQPQHF.